Following are 8 T cell receptor beta chains from one sample sequenced in a study of T cells in narcolepsy (dated by TCRdb to the late 2010s). Preparation of the library involved the immunoSEQ multiplex PCR assay. Entries here come from immuneACCESS through TCRdb and include only in-frame sequences with V and J called. Some clones fail to appear in such tables; in the studies checked, an unresolved V gene covers under half of the shortfall, and the cause of the remainder is unknown. This sample is represented by about 30,000 clones; around 81% of them were singletons. The leading ten clones occupy around 0.85% of the sample. Sequenced input: CD45RA- memory CD4+ T cells from PBMCs. The cell subset or site label here, explained by the study, means: memory T cells sorted ex vivo from peripheral blood. Receptors were obtained from a human donor with narcolepsy.

Only a few counts were recorded for this clone. This sequence joins TRBV7-2 and TRBJ2-7; D is unresolved. The CDR3 loop spans 14 amino acids. V gave up 1 base and J gave up 0 bases, with 7 bases separating them. CDR1 is SGHTA and CDR2 is FQGNSA in the germline V gene. CDR3 sequence: CASSLGVSSYEQYF. The CDR3 DNA follows: TGTGCCAGCAGCTTAGGAGTTAGCTCCTACGAGCAGTACTTC.

The rearrangement uses TRBV27 and TRBJ2-7; D gene uncertain. Germline loops: CDR1 MNHEY, CDR2 SMNVEV (reference sequence). V lost 2 bases and J 0 bases, leaving 5 bases between the germline ends. This CDR3 has 13 residues. The CDR3 loop is CASSLGDSYEQYF. The CDR3 DNA sequence: TGTGCCAGCAGTTTAGGGGACTCCTACGAGCAGTACTTC.

This chain links TRBV6-6 with TRBJ2-3; a weak D match, TRBD1 (6 bases). Germline V CDR1 and CDR2: MNHNY, SVGAGI (reference sequence). CDR3 length equals 14 residues. Trimming removed 6 bases from V and 6 bases from J, with 16 bases in between. The CDR3 DNA sequence: TGTGCCAGCAGCAGAGGGACCACAGGGGATACGCAGTATTTT. Translated: CASSRGTTGDTQYF.

V is TRBV10-3 and J is TRBJ1-4; no definite D call. CDR1 ENHRY and CDR2 SYGVKD come from the germline V gene. V lost 6 bases, J lost 2 bases, and 10 bases lay in between. The CDR3 has 14 amino acids. The CDR3 region is CAIREEGTNEKLFF. CDR3 sequence (DNA): TGTGCCATCAGGGAGGAAGGGACTAATGAAAAACTGTTTTTT.

This sequence joins TRBV25-1 and TRBJ2-2; 10 nucleotides match TRBD1. Germline CDR1 MGHDK, CDR2 SYGVNS. Unmatched junction bases numbered 11, after V lost 3 bases and J lost 7 bases. The CDR3 has 17 amino acids. CDR3 protein: CASSDNTGTGEYGELFF. The CDR3 DNA reads TGTGCCAGCAGTGACAACACCGGGACAGGGGAATACGGGGAGCTGTTTTTT.

The table lists this clone with a few counts. The chain is built from TRBV5-1 and TRBJ2-3; TRBD2 agrees at 8 bases. The CDR3 consists of 15 residues. Losses at the gene ends were 2 bases for V and 2 bases for J; bases not matched to a gene: 4. Germline V gives CDR1 SGHRS, CDR2 YFSETQ. DNA of the CDR3: TGCGCCAGCAGCTTCGGGGGGGCCTCCACAGATACGCAGTATTTT. It is translated as CASSFGGASTDTQYF.

The chain links TRBV5-1 to TRBJ2-1, with D perhaps matching TRBD1 or TRBD2 (5 bases each). Germline V gives CDR1 SGHRS, CDR2 YFSETQ. V lost 0 bases to trimming and J lost 9 bases, with 16 bases between them. This CDR3 spans 15 amino acids. The CDR3 protein is CASSLAVQGVGEQFF. In DNA form, the CDR3 reads TGCGCCAGCAGCTTGGCGGTCCAGGGAGTTGGTGAGCAGTTCTTC.

The chain joins TRBV7-9 to TRBJ2-7; no clear D. The germline CDR1 and CDR2 sequences are SEHNR and FQNEAQ (reference sequence). This CDR3 has 14 residues. The V and J ends lost 4 bases and 6 bases respectively, with 16 bases between them. The DNA for the CDR3 is TGTGCCAGCAGCTCCCCCGCCCCCCAGCGCGAGCAGTACTTC. Its translation is CASSSPAPQREQYF.